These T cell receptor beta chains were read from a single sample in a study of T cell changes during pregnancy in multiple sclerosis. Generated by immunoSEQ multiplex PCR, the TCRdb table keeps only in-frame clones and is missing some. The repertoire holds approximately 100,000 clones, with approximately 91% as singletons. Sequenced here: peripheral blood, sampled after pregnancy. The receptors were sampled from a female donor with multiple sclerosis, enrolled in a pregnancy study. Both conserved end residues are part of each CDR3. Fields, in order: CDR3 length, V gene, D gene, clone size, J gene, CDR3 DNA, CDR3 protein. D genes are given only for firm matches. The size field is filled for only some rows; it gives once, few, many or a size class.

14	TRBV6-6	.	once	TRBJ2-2	TGTGCCAGCAGCGACGACCCAGCGACCGGGGAGCTGTTTTTT	CASSDDPATGELFF
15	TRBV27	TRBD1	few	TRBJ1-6	TGTGCCAGCAGCCTCCGGGACAGGGTTGTTGCACCCCTCCACTTT	CASSLRDRVVAPLHF
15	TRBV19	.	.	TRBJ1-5	TGTGCCAGTAGTGTTGGGGTAGGGGTCAATCAGCCCCAGCATTTT	CASSVGVGVNQPQHF
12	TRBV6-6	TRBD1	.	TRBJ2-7	TGTGCCACTCGACAGGGCTCTGCTGAGCAGTACTTC	CATRQGSAEQYF
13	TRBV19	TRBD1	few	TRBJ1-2	TGTGCCACCAGGACAGGTACTAACTATGGCTACACCTTC	CATRTGTNYGYTF
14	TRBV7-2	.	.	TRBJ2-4	TGTGCCAGCAGCTTAGGTCTAGCCAAAAACATTCAGTACTTC	CASSLGLAKNIQYF
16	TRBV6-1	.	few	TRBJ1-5	TGTGCCAGCAGTGAAGGCGGTCAGCCTTCCTGGCAGCCCCAGCATTTT	CASSEGGQPSWQPQHF
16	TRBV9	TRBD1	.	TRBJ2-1	TGTGCCAGCAGCACCGCGGCGGGACAGGGTAAGAATGAGCAGTTCTTC	CASSTAAGQGKNEQFF
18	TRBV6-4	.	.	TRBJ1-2	TGTGCCAGCAGTGACTCTCCCGGTATACAGGGTGTGATTCAAGGCTACACCTTC	CASSDSPGIQGVIQGYTF
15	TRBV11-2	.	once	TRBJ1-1	TGTGCCAGCAGCTTAGGTAGGACTGCCAACACTGAAGCTTTCTTT	CASSLGRTANTEAFF
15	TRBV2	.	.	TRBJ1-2	TGTGCCAGCATCCTTGGAGGCAGTCCTAACTATGGCTACACCTTC	CASILGGSPNYGYTF
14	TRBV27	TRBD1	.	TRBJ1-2	TGTGCCAGCCGTGTCACGGGACAGGGGAAGGGCTACACCTTC	CASRVTGQGKGYTF
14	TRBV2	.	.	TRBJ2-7	TGTGCCAGCAGTGACGGGGATAGCGGCTACGAGCAGTACTTC	CASSDGDSGYEQYF
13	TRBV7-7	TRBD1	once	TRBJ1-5	TGTGCTAGCAGCCTCGACAGGGATCAGCCCCAGCATTTT	CASSLDRDQPQHF
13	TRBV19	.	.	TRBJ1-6	TGTGCCAGTAGTATTGGGAGTTGGTCACCCCTCCACTTT	CASSIGSWSPLHF
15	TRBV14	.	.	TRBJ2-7	TGTGCCATCCTATTGTACAGGAGGGATCCCTACGAGCAGTACTTC	CAILLYRRDPYEQYF
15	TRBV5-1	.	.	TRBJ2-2	TGCGCCAGCAGCTTGGAGGGGAGGAGGGCCGGGGAGCTGTTTTTT	CASSLEGRRAGELFF
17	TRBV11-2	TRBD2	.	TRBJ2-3	TGTGCCAGCAGCTTAGCCCCTAGCGGGGGGGCCACAGATACGCAGTATTTT	CASSLAPSGGATDTQYF
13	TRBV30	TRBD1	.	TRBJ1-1	TGTGCCTGGAGACAGGGGGGGAGGACTGAAGCTTTCTTT	CAWRQGGRTEAFF
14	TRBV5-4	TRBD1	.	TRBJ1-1	TGTGCCAGCAGCTCGTACCCAGGGGGTACTGAAGCTTTCTTT	CASSSYPGGTEAFF
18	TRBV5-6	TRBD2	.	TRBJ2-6	TGTGCCAGCAGCCCAGGACTAGCGGACCCCTCTGGGGCCAACGTCCTGACTTTC	CASSPGLADPSGANVLTF
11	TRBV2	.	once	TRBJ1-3	TGTGCCAGCAGAGGACAGTACACCATATATTTT	CASRGQYTIYF
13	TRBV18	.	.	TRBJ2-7	TGTGCCAGCTCAACAGACAGCGACTACGAGCAGTACTTC	CASSTDSDYEQYF
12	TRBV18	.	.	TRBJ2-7	TGTGCCAGCTCACCCACACGGGGTGAGCAGTACTTC	CASSPTRGEQYF
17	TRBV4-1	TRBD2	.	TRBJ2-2	TGCGCCAGCAGCCAATCAATTAAGCGGGGGAGGACCGGGGAGCTGTTTTTT	CASSQSIKRGRTGELFF
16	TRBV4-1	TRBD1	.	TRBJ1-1	TGCGCCAGCAGCCTCAACAGGGGGCTAATGAACACTGAAGCTTTCTTT	CASSLNRGLMNTEAFF
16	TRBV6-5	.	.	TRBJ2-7	TGTGCCAGCAGTTACTCGACTGGCGCCAAGGCTTACGAGCAGTACTTC	CASSYSTGAKAYEQYF
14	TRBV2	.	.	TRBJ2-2	TGTGCCAGCGCACGGCGGACTAACACCGGGGAGCTGTTTTTT	CASARRTNTGELFF
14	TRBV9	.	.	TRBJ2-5	TGTGCCAGCAGCCAGGCAGGCAGACAAGAGACCCAGTACTTC	CASSQAGRQETQYF
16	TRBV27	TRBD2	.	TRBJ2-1	TGTGCCAGCAGTTTATTGGGGACTAGCTCCTACAATGAGCAGTTCTTC	CASSLLGTSSYNEQFF
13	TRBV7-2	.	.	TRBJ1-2	TGTGCCAGCAGGTCAGGACAAACCTATGGCTACACCTTC	CASRSGQTYGYTF
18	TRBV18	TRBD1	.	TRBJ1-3	TGTGCCAGCTCACCTATTACCGGGACAGGGGATCTTGGAAACACCATATATTTT	CASSPITGTGDLGNTIYF
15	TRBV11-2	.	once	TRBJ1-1	TGTGCCAGCAGCGACTACGAAGTAGCGAACACTGAAGCTTTCTTT	CASSDYEVANTEAFF
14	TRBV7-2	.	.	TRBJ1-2	TGTGCCAGCAGCCCATCCAGGGCGGATTATGGCTACACCTTC	CASSPSRADYGYTF
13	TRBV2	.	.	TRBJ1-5	TGTGCCAGCGGGGGGTATAGCAATCAGCCCCAGCATTTT	CASGGYSNQPQHF
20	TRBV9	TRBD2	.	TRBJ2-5	TGTGCCAGCAGCCCGAGAGCGGGGGGCAAGACTAGCGGGGGGAAAGAGACCCAGTACTTC	CASSPRAGGKTSGGKETQYF
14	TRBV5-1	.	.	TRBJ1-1	TGCGCCAGCAGCACGATAATACGGAGGGCTGAAGCTTTCTTT	CASSTIIRRAEAFF
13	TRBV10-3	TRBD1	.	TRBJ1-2	TGTGCCATCACGACAGGGCAGAACTATGGCTACACCTTC	CAITTGQNYGYTF
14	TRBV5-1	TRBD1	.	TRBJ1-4	TGCGCCAGCAGCGACGACAGGGAAGGCAGAAAACTGTTTTTT	CASSDDREGRKLFF
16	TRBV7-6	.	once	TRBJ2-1	TGTGCCAGCAGCTTAGACCTATGGCAGGGTTACAATGAGCAGTTCTTC	CASSLDLWQGYNEQFF
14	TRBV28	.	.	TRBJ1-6	TGTGCCACCCTTAGGAGCTCCTATAATTCACCCCTCCACTTT	CATLRSSYNSPLHF
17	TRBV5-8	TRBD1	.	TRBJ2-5	TGTGCCAGCAGCGCCCGTTACAGGGGAATGTGGGATGGGGCCCAGTACTTC	CASSARYRGMWDGAQYF